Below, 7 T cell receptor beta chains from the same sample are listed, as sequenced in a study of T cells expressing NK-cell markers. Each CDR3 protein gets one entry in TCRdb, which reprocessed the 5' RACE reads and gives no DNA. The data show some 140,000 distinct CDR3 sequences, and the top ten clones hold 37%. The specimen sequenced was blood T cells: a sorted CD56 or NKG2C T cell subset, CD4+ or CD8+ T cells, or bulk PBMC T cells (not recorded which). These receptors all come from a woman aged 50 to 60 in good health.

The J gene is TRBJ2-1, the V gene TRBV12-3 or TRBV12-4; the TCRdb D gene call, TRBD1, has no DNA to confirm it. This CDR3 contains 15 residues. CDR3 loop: CASRPQGSPYNEQFF.

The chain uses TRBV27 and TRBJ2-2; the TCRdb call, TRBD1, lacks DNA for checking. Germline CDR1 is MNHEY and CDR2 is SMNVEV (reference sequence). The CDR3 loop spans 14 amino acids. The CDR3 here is CATRLAGVSGELFF.

The CDR3: CASSQDTGAYSEAFF. The chain carries TRBV4-1 and TRBJ1-1; TCRdb lists TRBD1, though no DNA is available to test this call. This CDR3 has 15 residues. The germline gives CDR1 MGHRA, CDR2 YSYEKL.

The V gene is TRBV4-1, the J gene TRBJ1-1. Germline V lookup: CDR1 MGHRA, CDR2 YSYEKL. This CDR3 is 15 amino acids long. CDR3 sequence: CASSHQGPPTTEAFF.

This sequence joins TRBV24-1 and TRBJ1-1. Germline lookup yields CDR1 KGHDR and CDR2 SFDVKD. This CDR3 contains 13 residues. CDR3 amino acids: CATSDEVNTEAFF.

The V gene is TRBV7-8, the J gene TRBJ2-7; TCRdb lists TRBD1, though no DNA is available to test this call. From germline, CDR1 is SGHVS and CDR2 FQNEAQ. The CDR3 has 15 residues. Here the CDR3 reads CASSFPRDRGSEQYF.

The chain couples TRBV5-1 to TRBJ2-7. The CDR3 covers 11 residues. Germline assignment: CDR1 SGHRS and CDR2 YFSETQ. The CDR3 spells CATRDGNEQYF.